One and the same sample provided the 5 T cell receptor beta chains below, sequenced in a study of T cells in tumors after PD-1 blockade. Here immunoSEQ multiplex PCR was the method, and the copy in TCRdb shows in-frame clones only, minus some. The table includes fewer than 50,000 clones, 81% detected once. Specimen: PBMCs, collected before anti-PD-1 treatment. The receptors stem from a human donor with basal cell carcinoma.

The chain recombines TRBV13 with TRBJ2-5; 12 bases fit TRBD2. CDR1 and CDR2 (germline): PRHDT, FYEKMQ (reference sequence). Unmatched junction bases numbered 9, after V lost 8 bases and J lost 5 bases. CDR3 size: 15 residues. The CDR3 DNA sequence: TGTGCCAGCGGTAGGGCTAGCGGGGGGGCCGAGACCCAGTACTTC. Amino acid sequence: CASGRASGGAETQYF.

The chain recombines TRBV9 with TRBJ2-5; D remains unclear. Trimming left V 1 base short and J 4 bases short, with 8 bases between. Germline CDR1 is SGDLS and CDR2 is YYNGEE. This CDR3 region has 13 residues. DNA for the CDR3: TGTGCCAGCAGCGTATCAGGTCGAGAGACCCAGTACTTC. Translating gives CASSVSGRETQYF.

Here the CDR3 reads CASRESGGHTGELFF. The DNA for the CDR3 is TGTGCCAGTAGGGAATCGGGGGGTCACACCGGGGAGCTGTTTTTT. The J gene is TRBJ2-2, the V gene TRBV19; TRBD2 matches at 7 bases. The junction had 7 bases not matched to a gene; V was cut back by 6 bases and J by 3 bases. The CDR3 consists of 15 residues. Per the germline V gene, CDR1 is LNHDA and CDR2 is SQIVND (reference sequence).

The chain uses TRBV28 and TRBJ1-4; 10 nucleotides line up with TRBD1. The V and J ends lost 4 bases and 6 bases, in that order; junction bases with no gene match: 5. Germline V CDR1 and CDR2: MDHEN, SYDVKM. This CDR3 is built from 15 residues. CDR3 sequence (DNA): TGTGCCAGCAGTTATGAGGGGACAGGGGATGAAAAACTGTTTTTT. Amino acids: CASSYEGTGDEKLFF.

The rearrangement links TRBV4-1 to TRBJ2-7, with TRBD1 matching over 8 bases. The CDR3 is made up of 16 amino acids. V shed 2 bases and J 5 bases; nucleotides not matched to a gene: 11. Germline-derived CDR1 and CDR2 are MGHRA and YSYEKL. CDR3 residues: CASSQLPDRGTDEQYF. CDR3 bases: TGCGCCAGCAGCCAACTACCAGACAGGGGTACCGACGAGCAGTACTTC.